This T cell receptor beta chain was observed in a study of shared clonotypes between healthy human individuals. Study summary: The cohort had two women and three men, ages 18 to 49. Three plates each covered CD4 naive and memory; CD8 naive two, CD8 memory one. Study conclusions and caveats: Non-shared clonotypes were found to have lower generation probabilities than the clonotypes that were shared by all four of the sorted-subset donors. Sequencing depth was a factor that was expected to affect clonotype sharing among donors.

The ends lost 2 bases at V and 4 bases at J; junction bases unmatched: 3. Germline lookup yields CDR1 SEHNR and CDR2 FQNEAQ (reference sequence). The CDR3 covers 15 residues. Assay: immunoSEQ multiplex PCR; the TCRdb copy retains only in-frame clones and omits some. The sample yields 2 million to 3 million clones, over 85% seen once. This clone has only a few counts. The antigen is undetermined. Sequenced material: naive CD4+ T cells from PBMCs. The subset here: CD45RA+ positively selected. The chain has TRBV7-9 and TRBJ1-5, with 9 bases identical to TRBD1. The TCR was taken from a man aged 18 to 29 in good health. Some clones in this sample may be carry-over from other donors' samples. The CDR3 DNA sequence: TGTGCCAGCAGCTTACTCGGGACAGGGAATCAGCCCCAGCATTTT. It yields the protein CASSLLGTGNQPQHF.